This TCR beta chain was observed in a study of response to subunit inactivated influenza vaccine. Findings of the study overall: That few new T cells are recruited by each seasonal influenza vaccination was the authors' suggestion.

Concerning this clonotype itself: What it binds is not known.

Via MiXCR, TCRdb re-called the RT-PCR reads, giving one row per CDR3 protein. The sample contains around 540,000 distinct CDR3 sequences, approximately 12% of which appear only once. Germline V CDR1 and CDR2: MNHEY, SVGAGI. V gave up 0 bases and J gave up 0 bases, with 9 bases separating them. This CDR3 has 15 amino acids. This sample comprised PBMCs from blood, obtained on the day of vaccination. The receptor's source is a man aged 50 to 60 who received an inactivated influenza vaccine. The gene calls are TRBV6-5 and TRBJ2-7; a weak D match, TRBD1 (6 bases). The CDR3 sequence: CASSYSRGNSYEQYF. The DNA of the CDR3 is TGTGCCAGCAGTTACTCCAGGGGAAACTCCTACGAGCAGTACTTC.